The 31 T cell receptor beta chains reported below all come from one sample, sequenced in a study of T cell responses to AZD1222 COVID-19 vaccine. Data came from immunoSEQ multiplex PCR; TCRdb stores just in-frame clones and leaves some out. This sample has under 150,000 clones; around 93% occur once, and the top ten carry 4% to 5.5%. The specimen was peripheral blood, collected on day 0 of AZD1222 vaccination. These receptors all come from an adult in good health.

There are a few counts of this clone. The CDR3 sequence is CASSEGQSGGYTF. CDR3 DNA: TGTGCCAGCAGTGAAGGTCAATCTGGGGGCTACACCTTC. The V gene is TRBV6-1, the J gene TRBJ1-2; no firm D call. V lost 1 base, J lost 8 bases, and 11 bases lay in between. CDR1 and CDR2 from the germline V gene are MNHNS and SASEGT. This CDR3 contains 13 residues.

The chain links TRBV9 to TRBJ1-2, with 7 bases matching TRBD1. After removal of 3 bases from V and 4 bases from J, the junction contained 3 bases not matched to a gene. CDR1 and CDR2 (germline): SGDLS, YYNGEE. The CDR3 is 13 amino acids. CDR3 in DNA: TGTGCCAGCAGCGAGACAGGGACCTATGGCTACACCTTC. Translated: CASSETGTYGYTF.

V and J are TRBV7-8 and TRBJ2-3, with D possibly matching TRBD2 (5 bases). The CDR3 has 13 residues. Per the germline V gene, CDR1 is SGHVS and CDR2 is FQNEAQ. With 5 bases removed from V and 3 bases from J, the gap between germline ends came to 9 bases. CDR3 protein: CASSVRGTDTQYF. The CDR3 DNA reads as TGTGCCAGCAGCGTCCGGGGAACAGATACGCAGTATTTT.

This clone was picked up one time. This chain joins TRBV6-5 and TRBJ2-1; 9 bases are a match to TRBD1. The CDR3 extends over 14 amino acids. Per germline, CDR1 MNHEY and CDR2 SVGAGI. With 6 bases clipped from V and 8 bases from J, the junction kept 8 bases outside the gene matches. The CDR3 sequence: CASSRDRVLHEQFF. The CDR3 region has the DNA TGTGCCAGCAGCCGGGACAGGGTTTTACATGAGCAGTTCTTC.

The chain recombines TRBV7-6 with TRBJ2-7; weak D call: TRBD1 (7 bases). The CDR3 length is 20 residues. Trimming pared 4 bases from V and 0 bases from J, leaving 28 bases between. Germline-derived CDR1 and CDR2 are SGHVS and FNYEAQ. The CDR3 coding sequence is TGTGCCAGCAGCTCAATGTTAGGAGGGGGCCACTATATTAGCTCCTACGAGCAGTACTTC. Translated, it gives CASSSMLGGGHYISSYEQYF.

The rearrangement links TRBV4-1 to TRBJ2-1; 13 bases line up with TRBD2. The CDR3 runs to 16 residues. Per the germline V gene, CDR1 is MGHRA and CDR2 is YSYEKL. Trimming removed 4 bases from V and 7 bases from J; junction bases left unmatched: 7. The CDR3 sequence is CASSPVTSGRWNEQFF. The CDR3 region has the DNA TGCGCCAGCAGCCCGGTGACTAGCGGGAGGTGGAATGAGCAGTTCTTC.

The chain couples TRBV10-3 to TRBJ2-7; a weak D match, TRBD1 (6 bases). CDR3 size: 11 residues. Germline CDR1 and CDR2: ENHRY and SYGVKD. The V end was cut by 10 bases, the J end by 2 bases, with 9 bases between. In DNA form, the CDR3 reads TGTGCCACTTCAGGGGCCTACGAGCAGTACTTC. Translation gives CATSGAYEQYF.

The chain employs TRBV19 and TRBJ1-2, with D unclear. Deletions cut 3 bases from V and 7 bases from J, with 18 bases between. CDR3 length: 15 residues. The germline V gene encodes CDR1 LNHDA and CDR2 SQIVND (reference sequence). CDR3 sequence (DNA): TGTGCCAGTAGTATCGGACCGGACCGGGGTGGTGGCTACACCTTC. Its protein product is CASSIGPDRGGGYTF.

The V and J genes are TRBV19 and TRBJ1-5; D ambiguous. V was shortened by 4 bases and J by 1 base, with 17 bases between the two germline ends. The CDR3 runs 17 residues. Looked up from germline, CDR1 is LNHDA and CDR2 is SQIVND (reference sequence). As DNA, the CDR3 is TGTGCCAGTAGTAAAGGTAGACGGACCCTAAGCAATCAGCCCCAGCATTTT. Its translation is CASSKGRRTLSNQPQHF.

This chain connects TRBV6-5 to TRBJ1-1; D might be TRBD1 (5 bases). Looked up from germline, CDR1 is MNHEY and CDR2 is SVGAGI. The V end lost 4 bases, the J end lost 5 bases, and 20 bases lay between the germline ends. This CDR3 is built from 16 residues. The CDR3: CASSLSGGSRRTEAFF. The CDR3 DNA reads TGTGCCAGCAGTTTATCTGGGGGTTCCCGGCGGACTGAAGCTTTCTTT.

V is TRBV15 and J is TRBJ2-1; TRBD2 agrees at 10 bases. The junction had 12 bases not matched to a gene; V was cut back by 3 bases and J by 7 bases. This CDR3 comprises 17 residues. In germline, CDR1 is LNHNV, CDR2 YYDKDF (reference sequence). For the CDR3, the DNA is TGTGCCACCAGCAGGGAACCCCTAGCGGGAGTGGGGAATGAGCAGTTCTTC. The encoded protein is CATSREPLAGVGNEQFF.

The J gene is TRBJ1-1, the V gene TRBV15; perhaps TRBD1 as D (5 bases). Germline-derived CDR1 and CDR2 are LNHNV and YYDKDF (reference sequence). The CDR3 sequence is 13 residues long. With 11 bases removed from V and 4 bases from J, the gap between germline ends came to 17 bases. CDR3 protein: CAYSASGLTEAFF. CDR3 in DNA: TGTGCCTACTCGGCGTCGGGACTCACTGAAGCTTTCTTT.

The CDR3, as DNA: TGTGCCAGTAGTATCGACGCAGCTCTAGCGGGAGAGATTGAGCAGTTCTTC. It codes for CASSIDAALAGEIEQFF. This chain links TRBV19 with TRBJ2-1, with 10 nucleotides matching TRBD2. Germline lookup yields CDR1 LNHDA and CDR2 SQIVND (reference sequence). The length of the CDR3 is 17 residues. The J segment lost 9 bases and the V segment lost 3 bases, leaving 14 bases of the junction unmatched.

This sequence joins TRBV7-6 and TRBJ2-5, with a possible D match to TRBD1 (6 bases). With 4 bases removed from V and 5 bases from J, the gap between germline ends came to 17 bases. Germline V gene sequence: CDR1 SGHVS, CDR2 FNYEAQ. The CDR3 extends over 15 amino acids. In DNA, the CDR3 is TGTGCCAGCAGCTCGGACAGCCTTGGGGAGGAGACCCAGTACTTC. It specifies CASSSDSLGEETQYF.

This clone has just a few counts. V is TRBV4-3 and J is TRBJ2-1; a possible D gene is TRBD2 (5 bases). The CDR3 totals 17 residues. CDR1 LGHNA and CDR2 YSLEER come from the germline V gene. The V gene lost 3 bases and the J gene lost 0 bases, with 15 bases spanning the gap. The CDR3 nucleotides read TGCGCCAGCAGCCAGCGCCTAGAGGGAAGCTCCTACAATGAGCAGTTCTTC. Translated: CASSQRLEGSSYNEQFF.

The V call is TRBV5-6, the J call TRBJ2-7; 8 nucleotides line up with TRBD1. The CDR3 has 13 amino acids. Trimming cost V 6 bases and J 2 bases; bases outside gene matches: 4. The germline V gene encodes CDR1 SGHDT and CDR2 YYEEEE. In DNA, the CDR3 is TGTGCCAGCATCTTACAGGGGGCCTACGAGCAGTACTTC. Residues: CASILQGAYEQYF.

This clone was recorded only once. The chain recombines TRBV7-9 with TRBJ2-1; 13 nucleotides agree with TRBD2. V gave up 8 bases and J gave up 9 bases; unmatched junction bases: 13. The CDR3 runs to 16 residues. Germline CDR1 reads SEHNR; CDR2 reads FQNEAQ (reference sequence). Written as DNA, the CDR3 is TGTGCCAGCCTACGCTCTACTAGCGGGGGGGCAGTTGAGCAGTTCTTC. This sequence encodes CASLRSTSGGAVEQFF.

This chain connects TRBV14 to TRBJ2-4, with 9 bases matching TRBD2. From germline, CDR1 is SGHDN and CDR2 FVKESK. The CDR3 length is 16 residues. V shed 1 base and J 3 bases; nucleotides not matched to a gene: 4. The CDR3: CASSQGAGGSKNIQYF. The CDR3 DNA reads as TGTGCCAGCAGCCAAGGGGCGGGAGGGAGCAAAAACATTCAGTACTTC.

The chain has TRBV6-5 and TRBJ1-1; possible D gene TRBD1, 5 bases. CDR1 MNHEY and CDR2 SVGAGI come from the germline V gene. The CDR3 is made up of 15 amino acids. Between the trimmed V and J ends, which lost 2 bases and 1 base, there was a span of 11 bases. The CDR3 reads CASSYKRQGNTEAFF. In nucleotides, the CDR3 is TGTGCCAGCAGTTACAAACGGCAGGGGAACACTGAAGCTTTCTTT.

The chain employs TRBV19 and TRBJ2-1, with D possibly being TRBD1 (5 bases). Germline assignment: CDR1 LNHDA and CDR2 SQIVND (reference sequence). The germline V and J ends were trimmed by 5 bases and 1 base, with 12 bases remaining between them. This CDR3 contains 15 residues. This CDR3 is CASSGAVGSYNEQFF. The CDR3 DNA is TGTGCCAGTAGTGGGGCGGTCGGGTCCTACAATGAGCAGTTCTTC.

Concerning this clone itself: Different DNA sequences within this sample yield the same CDR3. This sequence joins TRBV12-3 or TRBV12-4 and TRBJ1-2; D is uncertain. The germline V and J ends were trimmed by 4 bases and 5 bases, with 11 bases remaining between them. This CDR3 region has 13 residues. The CDR3 DNA reads TGTGCCAGCAGTTCCACAGTGTTGTATGGCTACACCTTC. As protein: CASSSTVLYGYTF.

The chain has TRBV4-1 and TRBJ1-2; 8 bases are shared with TRBD1. CDR1 is MGHRA and CDR2 is YSYEKL in the germline V gene. CDR3 length: 14 amino acids. The junction had 7 bases not matched to a gene; V was cut back by 0 bases and J by 10 bases. The CDR3 sequence: CASSQDWAGGDYTF. The CDR3 DNA is TGCGCCAGCAGCCAAGATTGGGCAGGGGGCGACTACACCTTC.

CDR3 residues: CASSQQYTEAFF. The CDR3 DNA is TGTGCCAGTAGTCAGCAGTACACTGAAGCTTTCTTT. The chain is built from TRBV19 and TRBJ1-1; no definite D call. CDR3 length: 12 amino acids. CDR1 is LNHDA and CDR2 is SQIVND in the germline V gene (reference sequence). V was cut by 5 bases and J by 3 bases, with 7 bases left in between.

This sequence joins TRBV11-3 and TRBJ2-2, with 8 bases matching TRBD1. This CDR3 spans 15 amino acids. Trimming removed 3 bases from V and 6 bases from J; junction bases left unmatched: 6. Germline lookup yields CDR1 SGHNT and CDR2 YENEEA. Written as DNA, the CDR3 is TGTGCCAGCAGCTTGGGGACAGGTCGGGCCGGGGAGCTGTTTTTT. Translated: CASSLGTGRAGELFF.

The rearrangement links TRBV15 to TRBJ1-1; 9 bases agree with TRBD1. The CDR3 is 15 amino acids. V was pared by 4 bases and J by 4 bases, with 7 bases of the junction left unmatched. Germline lookup yields CDR1 LNHNV and CDR2 YYDKDF (reference sequence). The CDR3 region is CATSTSTGGSTEAFF. The CDR3 DNA sequence: TGTGCCACCAGCACTTCGACAGGGGGTAGCACTGAAGCTTTCTTT.

V is TRBV5-1 and J is TRBJ1-1; D is unclear. V lost 4 bases and J 7 bases, leaving 11 bases between the germline ends. This CDR3 is 12 amino acids long. From germline, CDR1 is SGHRS and CDR2 YFSETQ. The CDR3 coding sequence is TGCGCCAGCAGCCCCGCCGGTGGTGAAGCTTTCTTT. Its translation is CASSPAGGEAFF.

The V call is TRBV11-3, the J call TRBJ2-7; 9 positions match TRBD2. The V segment lost 1 base and the J segment 4 bases; nucleotides outside the gene matches: 5. This CDR3 spans 15 amino acids. The germline V gene encodes CDR1 SGHNT and CDR2 YENEEA. The CDR3 reads CASSLGSGRSYEQYF. The CDR3 DNA reads TGTGCCAGCAGCTTAGGAAGCGGGAGGTCTTACGAGCAGTACTTC.

This chain links TRBV28 with TRBJ2-2; 7 bases are a match to TRBD1. Germline V gene lookup returns CDR1 MDHEN and CDR2 SYDVKM. The CDR3 consists of 16 residues. The V and J ends lost 5 bases and 5 bases, in that order; junction bases with no gene match: 11. The CDR3 nucleotides read TGTGCCAGCAGTCTGTTGGTGACAGGGACGACCGGGGAGCTGTTTTTT. Translating gives CASSLLVTGTTGELFF.

The rearrangement uses TRBV6-2 or TRBV6-3 and TRBJ1-1; TRBD1 agrees at 7 bases. The germline V gene has CDR1 MNHEY and CDR2 SVGEGT. This CDR3 spans 15 amino acids. The J segment lost 4 bases and the V segment lost 5 bases, leaving 10 bases of the junction unmatched. The CDR3 DNA reads as TGTGCCAGCAGTCGACCAGGGGGGAGGGTCACTGAAGCTTTCTTT. Its protein product is CASSRPGGRVTEAFF.

The V call is TRBV25-1, the J call TRBJ1-2; 8 bases are shared with TRBD1. CDR3 length: 14 residues. The trim removed 3 bases at V and 8 bases at J, leaving 8 bases unmatched. CDR1 and CDR2 (germline): MGHDK, SYGVNS. CDR3 amino acids: CASSEADRAYGYTF. The CDR3 DNA is TGTGCCAGCAGTGAGGCGGACAGGGCGTACGGCTACACCTTC.

CDR3 bases: TGTGCCAGCAGCCCCACTCTTGAAACGACGGCGAAGACCCAGTACTTC. It yields the protein CASSPTLETTAKTQYF. J is TRBJ2-5 and V is TRBV13; D not certain. Trimming removed 5 bases at V and 6 bases at J, with 22 bases between. The CDR3 has 16 amino acids. The germline CDR1 and CDR2 sequences are PRHDT and FYEKMQ (reference sequence).